This T cell receptor beta chain was sequenced in a study of T-cell memory formation after mild COVID-19. TCRdb used MiXCR to reprocess the 5' RACE reads, holding one entry per CDR3 protein. The sample lists under 350,000 distinct CDR3 sequences, about a sixth occurring once. This CDR3 comprises 15 residues. V trimming: 5 bases; J trimming: 7 bases; junction bases outside the gene matches: 9. The germline V gene encodes CDR1 ENHRY and CDR2 SYGVKD. Study-wide points: Those CD4+ clones that contracted were mainly in CM and EM (CD8+ ones in EMRA).

Points on this clonotype: Its antigen is currently unknown.

The chain combines TRBV10-3 with TRBJ2-1, with 9 bases matching TRBD1. The origin of this receptor is a man younger than 35 who had mild COVID-19 (a few samples of this study predate the infection). Cell type and time point are not known. Sample: PBMCs or a T cell subset sorted from them (not recorded which). CDR3 nucleotides: TGTGCCATCAGTCCTACAGGGGGGACAGGGAATGAGCAGTTCTTC. It specifies CAISPTGGTGNEQFF.